The entry below gives a single T cell receptor (beta chain) sequence along with its context. These data are taken from a study of blood T cell repertoires in COVID-19. The study assigned cohorts using participant-reported clinical history. TCRdb's copy holds only in-frame clones and misses some; the assay was immunoSEQ multiplex PCR. The sample has fewer than 200,000 clones, over 65% seen once. Germline loops: CDR1 LGHNT, CDR2 FRNRAP. The trim removed 3 bases at V and 5 bases at J, leaving 3 bases unmatched. CDR3 size: 14 residues. V and J are TRBV12-5 and TRBJ2-3; 9 bases align to TRBD1. The receptor was derived from a woman aged 45 to 65 who had recovered from COVID-19. The sample taken for sequencing was PBMCs or T cells enriched from blood (not recorded which). CDR3 in amino acids: CASGFGQGIDTQYF. The DNA for the CDR3 is TGTGCTAGTGGTTTCGGACAGGGGATAGATACGCAGTATTTT.